This T cell receptor (beta chain) was recorded in a study of regulatory T cells in long-lasting Graves disease. The time point is: newly diagnosed GD, antithyroid drugs for less than 3 months. With RNA extracted from PBMCs as input, the TCR library was made. A note on this clonotype: Its specificity is not known.

Losses at the gene ends were 2 bases for V and 11 bases for J; bases not matched to a gene: 8. Germline V lookup: CDR1 SGHRS, CDR2 YFSETQ. The CDR3 is 13 residues long. Findings and caveats of the study: Persistent cases favored TRBV28, TRBJ1-2 and TRBJ2-5.

Sequencing libraries for TCR beta were prepared with iRepertoire HTBI primers and Arm-PCR of CDR3 regions. TCRdb ran MiXCR on the multiplex PCR reads and lists one entry per CDR3 protein. The data hold about 400,000 distinct CDR3 sequences, with about 15% observed a single time. This sample also appeared in a second study, on T cells in Graves' hyperthyroidism and ophthalmopathy. That source notes: Calling Graves' hyperthyroidism stable meant ophthalmopathy did not progress within 18 months. Expanded thyroid clonotypes (above 0.001) were mostly also found in blood.

The material was peripheral blood mononuclear cells (PBMCs), obtained at new diagnosis, from a patient treated with antithyroid drugs. The clonotype originates from a woman aged 40-49 years with Graves disease. This rearrangement joins TRBV5-1 to TRBJ2-7; TRBD1 aligns across 9 bases. CDR3 amino acids: CASSLQGQGRKYF. The CDR3 nucleotides read TGCGCCAGCAGCTTACAGGGACAGGGTAGAAAGTACTTC.